This section outlines one T cell receptor (beta chain) sequence together with its context. Its antigen is not identified. The length of the CDR3 is 14 residues. Trimming removed 3 bases at V and 2 bases at J, with 14 bases between. The germline V gene has CDR1 DFQATT and CDR2 SNEGSKA (reference sequence). This entry comes from a study of T cell responses to AZD1222 COVID-19 vaccine. General observations from the study: White British people made up most donors, females outnumbered males, and clonal diversity was possibly underestimated. Baseline seropositives among AZD1222 recipients totaled only five to seven. Elevations in Spike-specific TCR breadth and depth followed administration of two AZD1222 doses.

Measured with immunoSEQ multiplex PCR; TCRdb has only the in-frame clones, and not every one. The sample consists of 95,000 to 130,000 clones, 87% of them appearing once. The chain recombines TRBV20-1 with TRBJ2-7; D not resolved. This clonotype was sampled from an adult in good health. The source was peripheral blood, collected on day 0 of AZD1222 vaccination. The CDR3 loop is CSASTVVATYEQYF. In nucleotides, the CDR3 is TGCAGTGCTAGTACGGTCGTGGCTACCTACGAGCAGTACTTC.